The rows below give T cell receptor beta chains drawn from one sample of a study of cytomegalovirus exposure and HLA in healthy donors. This table comes from immunoSEQ multiplex PCR, and its TCRdb copy is limited to in-frame clones, with some not included. The sample contains approximately 210,000 clones, almost 80% of which appear only once. Input material: PBMCs. These receptors all come from a male donor in good health and CMV-seronegative. CDR3s include the opening cysteine and the closing phenylalanine or tryptophan. Fields, in order: D gene, J gene, clone size, CDR3 length, V gene, CDR3 protein, CDR3 DNA. D genes are given only for firm matches. Expanded clones are given a class, and other clones once, few, many or no size at all.

D gene: .; J gene: TRBJ2-1; clone size: .; CDR3 length: 12; V gene: TRBV28; CDR3 protein: CASSLRRVNLFF; CDR3 DNA: TGTGCCAGCAGTTTGCGACGGGTCAACTTGTTCTTC
D gene: .; J gene: TRBJ1-1; clone size: .; CDR3 length: 12; V gene: TRBV7-9; CDR3 protein: CASMFRSGEAFF; CDR3 DNA: TGTGCCAGCATGTTTAGGTCGGGAGAAGCTTTCTTT
D gene: .; J gene: TRBJ1-5; clone size: .; CDR3 length: 13; V gene: TRBV6-5; CDR3 protein: CASSQGPSQPQHF; CDR3 DNA: TGTGCCAGCAGCCAGGGCCCCAGTCAGCCCCAGCATTTT
D gene: .; J gene: TRBJ2-1; clone size: few; CDR3 length: 14; V gene: TRBV28; CDR3 protein: CASYGLGDYNEQFF; CDR3 DNA: TGTGCCAGCTATGGGCTCGGTGACTACAATGAGCAGTTCTTC
D gene: TRBD1; J gene: TRBJ1-4; clone size: once; CDR3 length: 17; V gene: TRBV5-4; CDR3 protein: CASSPSGTGFTNEKLFF; CDR3 DNA: TGTGCCAGCAGCCCCTCCGGGACAGGGTTCACTAATGAAAAACTGTTTTTT
D gene: .; J gene: TRBJ2-2; clone size: few; CDR3 length: 13; V gene: TRBV7-6; CDR3 protein: CASSYRETGELFF; CDR3 DNA: TGTGCCAGCAGCTACAGGGAAACCGGGGAGCTGTTTTTT
D gene: .; J gene: TRBJ2-7; clone size: once; CDR3 length: 13; V gene: TRBV28; CDR3 protein: CASSRTDIYEQYF; CDR3 DNA: TGTGCCAGCTCTCGGACAGATATCTACGAGCAGTACTTC
D gene: .; J gene: TRBJ2-2; clone size: once; CDR3 length: 16; V gene: TRBV14; CDR3 protein: CASSRYRSANTGELFF; CDR3 DNA: TGTGCCAGCAGCCGCTACAGGAGCGCGAACACCGGGGAGCTGTTTTTT
D gene: .; J gene: TRBJ1-2; clone size: .; CDR3 length: 13; V gene: TRBV28; CDR3 protein: CASSFAGNYGYTF; CDR3 DNA: TGTGCCAGCAGTTTTGCGGGGAACTATGGCTACACCTTC
D gene: TRBD1; J gene: TRBJ2-7; clone size: .; CDR3 length: 15; V gene: TRBV11-3; CDR3 protein: CASSPGQGESYEQYF; CDR3 DNA: TGTGCCAGCAGCCCCGGACAGGGGGAATCCTACGAGCAGTACTTC
D gene: .; J gene: TRBJ2-5; clone size: .; CDR3 length: 15; V gene: TRBV7-3; CDR3 protein: CASSFGLQGRETQYF; CDR3 DNA: TGTGCCAGCAGCTTTGGGCTACAGGGTCGGGAGACCCAGTACTTC
D gene: TRBD1; J gene: TRBJ2-5; clone size: once; CDR3 length: 18; V gene: TRBV7-3; CDR3 protein: CASSRVGDRGGNPETQYF; CDR3 DNA: TGTGCCAGCAGCCGAGTGGGAGACAGGGGCGGGAATCCAGAGACCCAGTACTTC
D gene: .; J gene: TRBJ2-7; clone size: .; CDR3 length: 14; V gene: TRBV6-1; CDR3 protein: CASSGDFSAYEQYF; CDR3 DNA: TGTGCCAGCAGTGGAGACTTTTCCGCCTACGAGCAGTACTTC
D gene: TRBD1; J gene: TRBJ2-2; clone size: .; CDR3 length: 16; V gene: TRBV18; CDR3 protein: CASSWLGTGNTGELFF; CDR3 DNA: TGTGCCAGCTCGTGGTTGGGGACAGGGAACACCGGGGAGCTGTTTTTT
D gene: TRBD1; J gene: TRBJ2-2; clone size: .; CDR3 length: 17; V gene: TRBV28; CDR3 protein: CASSQTRQGENTGELFF; CDR3 DNA: TGTGCCAGCAGCCAGACCAGACAGGGGGAAAACACCGGGGAGCTGTTTTTT
D gene: TRBD1; J gene: TRBJ1-2; clone size: .; CDR3 length: 15; V gene: TRBV9; CDR3 protein: CASSVGGGSNYGYTF; CDR3 DNA: TGTGCCAGCAGCGTAGGAGGGGGCTCTAACTATGGCTACACCTTC
D gene: TRBD2; J gene: TRBJ2-2; clone size: .; CDR3 length: 17; V gene: TRBV27; CDR3 protein: CASSPLAGGYVSGELFF; CDR3 DNA: TGTGCCAGCAGTCCACTAGCGGGAGGCTACGTATCCGGGGAGCTGTTTTTT
D gene: TRBD1; J gene: TRBJ1-1; clone size: .; CDR3 length: 14; V gene: TRBV7-2; CDR3 protein: CASKDGQGNTEAFF; CDR3 DNA: TGTGCCAGCAAAGACGGACAGGGGAATACTGAAGCTTTCTTT
D gene: TRBD1; J gene: TRBJ2-7; clone size: .; CDR3 length: 17; V gene: TRBV7-9; CDR3 protein: CSSSLVFGQDKPYEQYF; CDR3 DNA: TGTTCCAGCAGCTTAGTATTCGGACAGGACAAACCCTACGAGCAGTACTTC
D gene: TRBD2; J gene: TRBJ2-7; clone size: .; CDR3 length: 18; V gene: TRBV4-2; CDR3 protein: CASSSRTSGGPSSYEQYF; CDR3 DNA: TGTGCCAGCAGCTCCCGGACTAGCGGGGGGCCCAGCTCCTACGAGCAGTACTTC
D gene: .; J gene: TRBJ2-7; clone size: .; CDR3 length: 14; V gene: TRBV5-6; CDR3 protein: CASSLVGRGYEQYF; CDR3 DNA: TGTGCCAGCAGCTTGGTGGGTCGGGGATACGAGCAGTACTTC
D gene: TRBD1; J gene: TRBJ2-3; clone size: .; CDR3 length: 15; V gene: TRBV13; CDR3 protein: CASSLAGGGGGTQYF; CDR3 DNA: TGTGCCAGCAGCTTGGCAGGGGGCGGAGGGGGTACGCAGTATTTT
D gene: TRBD2; J gene: TRBJ2-2; clone size: .; CDR3 length: 18; V gene: TRBV5-1; CDR3 protein: CASSPPGGSGGRAGELFF; CDR3 DNA: TGCGCCAGCAGCCCTCCCGGGGGCAGCGGGGGCCGGGCCGGGGAGCTGTTTTTT
D gene: TRBD2; J gene: TRBJ2-3; clone size: .; CDR3 length: 15; V gene: TRBV5-4; CDR3 protein: CASSRGLAGSDTQYF; CDR3 DNA: TGTGCCAGCAGCCGCGGACTAGCCGGGTCAGATACGCAGTATTTT
D gene: TRBD1; J gene: TRBJ2-7; clone size: few; CDR3 length: 14; V gene: TRBV27; CDR3 protein: CASSSPTGGNEQYF; CDR3 DNA: TGTGCCAGCAGTTCCCCGACAGGGGGCAACGAGCAGTACTTC
D gene: TRBD2; J gene: TRBJ2-7; clone size: .; CDR3 length: 15; V gene: TRBV28; CDR3 protein: CASSSRGGGSYEQYF; CDR3 DNA: TGTGCCAGCAGTTCCCGGGGCGGGGGCTCCTACGAGCAGTACTTC
D gene: TRBD2; J gene: TRBJ2-7; clone size: .; CDR3 length: 14; V gene: TRBV7-2; CDR3 protein: CASSPAGGTYEQYF; CDR3 DNA: TGTGCCAGCAGCCCCGCGGGGGGGACCTACGAGCAGTACTTC
D gene: TRBD1; J gene: TRBJ2-2; clone size: .; CDR3 length: 18; V gene: TRBV6-1; CDR3 protein: CASSEGWRQGARTGELFF; CDR3 DNA: TGTGCCAGCAGTGAGGGTTGGAGACAGGGGGCGCGGACCGGGGAGCTGTTTTTT
D gene: .; J gene: TRBJ2-7; clone size: .; CDR3 length: 14; V gene: TRBV30; CDR3 protein: CAWSGGGGAYEQYF; CDR3 DNA: TGTGCCTGGAGTGGAGGGGGAGGGGCCTACGAGCAGTACTTC
D gene: .; J gene: TRBJ1-5; clone size: .; CDR3 length: 13; V gene: TRBV6-6; CDR3 protein: CASSFIGNQPQHF; CDR3 DNA: TGTGCCAGCAGTTTTATCGGGAATCAGCCCCAGCATTTT
D gene: TRBD1; J gene: TRBJ1-5; clone size: .; CDR3 length: 15; V gene: TRBV4-3; CDR3 protein: CASGDRLYSNQPQHF; CDR3 DNA: TGCGCCAGCGGGGACAGGCTCTATAGCAATCAGCCCCAGCATTTT
D gene: TRBD1; J gene: TRBJ1-2; clone size: .; CDR3 length: 13; V gene: TRBV2; CDR3 protein: CATGQGGSYGYTF; CDR3 DNA: TGTGCCACCGGACAGGGGGGAAGCTATGGCTACACCTTC
D gene: TRBD1; J gene: TRBJ2-2; clone size: .; CDR3 length: 15; V gene: TRBV6-6; CDR3 protein: CASSFDRADTGELFF; CDR3 DNA: TGTGCCAGCAGTTTCGACAGGGCAGACACCGGGGAGCTGTTTTTT
D gene: .; J gene: TRBJ1-1; clone size: .; CDR3 length: 15; V gene: TRBV7-9; CDR3 protein: CASSLARGLNTEAFF; CDR3 DNA: TGTGCCAGCAGCTTAGCAAGGGGTTTGAACACTGAAGCTTTCTTT
D gene: .; J gene: TRBJ1-1; clone size: .; CDR3 length: 15; V gene: TRBV5-4; CDR3 protein: CASSLGRALLTEAFF; CDR3 DNA: TGTGCCAGCAGCTTGGGGAGGGCCCTCCTAACTGAAGCTTTCTTT